This T cell receptor (beta chain) was sequenced in a study of blood T cell repertoires in COVID-19 (dated by TCRdb to about 2020). Some background on the complete study: Collaborator samples came from the United States, Italy and Spain and covered acute and convalescent phases of COVID-19. The prospective study material was composed of cDNA or gDNA derived from T cells, B-cell-depleted T cells, or PBMCs. Deeply sampled blood TCRbeta repertoires from subjects exposed to, actively infected with, or recovered from COVID-19 were included in the dataset. The repertoires were made available in a free public database intended to serve as a resource for research on the immune response to SARS-CoV-2. The samples were drawn from the first 160 participants of the ongoing ImmuneRACE study and from some 1,300 subjects provided by 6 global collaborators. Sample metadata almost always included a de-identified subject ID, COVID-19 status, age in years and sex. Where available, HLA class I and class II types were taken from metadata supplied by the sample provider and were not determined by assay-based typing. What the work shows at the level of the full study, not this receptor alone: How much clinical and demographic metadata was included differed by source and by participant, and the metadata was provided uncurated.

In this sample, this clone turned up once. Its antigen specificity is not known. There are no base qualities to consult, and no much larger clone falls within one base. Enrolling through a virtual design, the prospective study's participants ranged in age from roughly 18 to 100 years and lived across 24 United States geographic areas. In the prospective study, cohorts were assigned on the basis of participant-reported clinical history obtained from a screening survey and a study questionnaire. Recovered participants in ImmuneRACE Cohort 3 were defined by two consecutive negative NP/OP PCR tests, clearance by a healthcare professional, or resolution of symptoms. In the prospective study, whole blood, serum and a nasopharyngeal or oropharyngeal swab were collected from each participant by mobile phlebotomists. Prospective study participants could optionally give additional blood draws and questionnaires over an approximately two-month period. Prospective study blood samples were shipped either frozen or at room temperature before DNA extraction.

The CDR3, from cysteine to phenylalanine, totals 13 residues. Only the CDR3 region is kept as DNA, spanning 39 bases read in frame from base 1. V drops 4 bases and J drops 2 bases, leaving 6 bases in between. The germline V gene encodes CDR1 SNHLY and CDR2 FYNNEI. TCRbeta CDR3 regions were amplified from genomic DNA by means of the immunoSEQ Assay, a bias-controlled multiplex PCR. The authors' analysis ran thus. Nucleated cell counts per sample were estimated from amplification of reference gene primers within the assay. Sequence reads were collapsed and filtered to measure the absolute abundance of every unique TCRbeta CDR3 rearrangement. For each sample, productive Simpson clonality was calculated as the square root of Simpson's diversity index across productive rearrangements. Entries here come from immuneACCESS through TCRdb and include only in-frame sequences with V and J called. Some clones fail to appear in such tables; in the studies checked, an unresolved V gene covers under half of the shortfall, and the cause of the remainder is unknown. V, J and clone size are taken as reported in that table, and D and trimming were inferred from the DNA itself. The sample includes roughly 250,000 clones, with about 93% observed a single time. Of the sample, 1.5% to 2% falls within the top ten clones.

The chain links TRBV2 with TRBJ1-3; too little of a D gene remains to name it. This TCR was sampled from a woman younger than 30 who had recovered from COVID-19. The sequencing input was PBMCs or T cells enriched from blood (not recorded which). The nucleotide sequence is given as TGTGCCAGCAGTGCACAGACTGGAAACACCATATATTTT. This translates into CASSAQTGNTIYF.